This T cell receptor beta chain is drawn from a study of Graves' ophthalmopathy and Graves' hyperthyroidism. Study background: No ophthalmopathy within 18 months of follow-up signified stable hyperthyroidism.

This CDR3 has 14 amino acids. In germline, CDR1 is SQVTM, CDR2 ANQGSEA. Hyperthyroidism patients had new diagnoses, durations under 2 months, and ages of 18 to 65. Note on this clonotype: Its antigen remains unknown.

Study conclusions and caveats: Most expanded clonotypes from thyroid (those above 0.001 frequency) were also found in blood. Ophthalmopathy progression predictions by the model showed about 79% specificity and about 71% sensitivity.

The authors amplified TCR beta CDR3 regions, and they did so from RNA transcripts for repertoire sequencing. The first round was an RT-PCR with HTBI primers, and the second round was a multiplex PCR. One entry per CDR3 protein results from TCRdb running MiXCR on the multiplex PCR reads. The table has about 1.1 million distinct CDR3 sequences, 36% seen once. This clonotype originated in an adult man with Graves' hyperthyroidism. The gene calls are TRBV29-1 and TRBJ1-2; D unclear. Sequenced input: peripheral blood or thyroid tissue (not recorded which). Here the CDR3 DNA reads TGCAGTGCCTCGATATCGTCGACGGGCTATGGCTACACCTTC. This sequence encodes CSASISSTGYGYTF.